The clone carrying this T cell receptor (beta chain) was seen a single time. What it recognizes is unknown. This sample was included in a study of cytomegalovirus exposure and HLA in healthy donors. Germline lookup yields CDR1 MGHDK and CDR2 SYGVNS. The CDR3 is 15 residues long. Findings and limits, study-wide: Some highly shared sequence variants likely arose as a pipeline artifact. CMV serostatus was the sole immune exposure information available.

60 Vbeta and 13 Jbeta primers were used in PCR. Assay used: immunoSEQ multiplex PCR; TCRdb lists only in-frame clones, some missing. The top ten clones hold more than 1.5% of a sample with under 200,000 clones, around 75% of them seen once. Material for sequencing was PBMCs. The chain joins TRBV25-1 to TRBJ2-5; 9 positions agree with TRBD1. The end of the DNA aligns better with TRBJ2-7, so the J call may be wrong. This clonotype was sampled from a human donor in good health. CDR3 protein: CASSPRDRVNYEQYF. As DNA, the CDR3 is TGTGCCAGCAGCCCCCGGGACAGGGTGAACTACGAGCAGTACTTC.